Following are 8 T cell receptor beta chains from one sample sequenced in a study of T cells and Merkel cell carcinoma outcomes (dated by TCRdb to the early 2020s). Library method: the immunoSEQ multiplex PCR assay. The source is immuneACCESS, and TCRdb retained only in-frame sequences with V and J called. Part of the clones is not carried over; for the studies checked, unresolved V genes explain less than half of this, and the remainder is unexplained. This sample holds 13,000 to 15,000 clones; roughly 92% were observed only once. The ten biggest clones cover 2% to 2.5% of the sample. Sequencing was carried out using tumor tissue from Merkel cell carcinoma. The receptors shown here come from a human donor with Merkel cell carcinoma.

V and J are TRBV28 and TRBJ2-3, with 7 positions matching TRBD2. The trim removed 5 bases at V and 2 bases at J, leaving 7 bases unmatched. The CDR3 totals 15 residues. Germline loops: CDR1 MDHEN, CDR2 SYDVKM. The CDR3 nucleotides read TGTGCCAGCAGTCTCCTAGCGGTACACACAGATACGCAGTATTTT. Amino acid sequence: CASSLLAVHTDTQYF.

J is TRBJ2-7 and V is TRBV6-6; tentatively, D is TRBD1 or TRBD2 (6 bases each). CDR3 length: 14 amino acids. Trimming shortened V by 2 bases and J by 5 bases, and 13 bases separated the two germline ends. Germline V gene data show CDR1 as MNHNY and CDR2 as SVGAGI (reference sequence). The CDR3 nucleotides read TGTGCCAGCAGTTACGGCAGGGGAGGCGACGAGCAGTACTTC. It yields the protein CASSYGRGGDEQYF.

This chain connects TRBV5-6 to TRBJ1-2, with D hard to call. This CDR3 has 14 amino acids. CDR1 is SGHDT and CDR2 is YYEEEE in the germline V gene. V gave up 1 base and J gave up 3 bases, with 10 bases separating them. The CDR3 nucleotides are TGTGCCAGCAGCTTGAGCCTCCGGGACTATGGCTACACCTTC. This translates into CASSLSLRDYGYTF.

The count of this clone is one. V is TRBV7-2 and J is TRBJ2-6; 12 bases fit TRBD2. Looked up from germline, CDR1 is SGHTA and CDR2 is FQGNSA. Unmatched junction bases numbered 6, after V lost 4 bases and J lost 2 bases. The CDR3 spans 18 residues. CDR3 residues: CASSWRLAGATGANVLTF. In DNA, the CDR3 is TGTGCCAGCAGCTGGAGACTAGCGGGAGCAACTGGGGCCAACGTCCTGACTTTC. The full variable domain, completed using reference TRBV7-2 and TRBJ2-6, is GAGVSQSPSNKVTEKGKDVELRCDPISGHTALYWYRQSLGQGLEFLIYFQGNSAPDKSGLPSDRFSAERTGGSVSTLTIQRTQQEDSAVYLCASSWRLAGATGANVLTFGAGSRLTVL.

The J gene is TRBJ2-5, the V gene TRBV7-9; D is perhaps TRBD1 or TRBD2 (5 bases each). The germline CDR1 and CDR2 sequences are SEHNR and FQNEAQ (reference sequence). The V and J ends lost 5 bases and 7 bases respectively, with 17 bases between them. CDR3 length: 14 amino acids. CDR3 in DNA: TGTGCCAGCAGCCCGACGGGGACCGGCGTGACCCAGTACTTC. This translates into CASSPTGTGVTQYF.

This chain connects TRBV4-3 to TRBJ1-4; 7 nucleotides agree with TRBD1. Germline CDR1 reads LGHNA; CDR2 reads YSLEER. CDR3 size: 15 residues. Losses at the gene ends were 4 bases for V and 7 bases for J; bases not matched to a gene: 9. The CDR3 region has the DNA TGCGCCAGCAGCCGTAACAGGGGATATCGTGAAAAACTGTTTTTT. Its translation: CASSRNRGYREKLFF.

The V and J genes are TRBV29-1 and TRBJ2-5, with 8 bases matching TRBD1. In germline, CDR1 is SQVTM, CDR2 ANQGSEA. V lost 7 bases to trimming and J lost 5 bases; unmatched junction nucleotides: 12. This CDR3 is 14 amino acids long. The CDR3 reads CSAAPRQGYETQYF. DNA for the CDR3: TGCAGCGCAGCTCCCCGACAGGGGTATGAGACCCAGTACTTC.

The table lists this clone with a few counts. This chain links TRBV2 with TRBJ1-4; D not resolved. The CDR3 loop spans 10 amino acids. The germline V gene encodes CDR1 SNHLY and CDR2 FYNNEI. Between the trimmed V and J ends, which lost 7 bases and 8 bases, there was a span of 5 bases. In DNA form, the CDR3 reads TGTGCCAGCAAGAGGGAAAAACTGTTTTTT. This sequence encodes CASKREKLFF.